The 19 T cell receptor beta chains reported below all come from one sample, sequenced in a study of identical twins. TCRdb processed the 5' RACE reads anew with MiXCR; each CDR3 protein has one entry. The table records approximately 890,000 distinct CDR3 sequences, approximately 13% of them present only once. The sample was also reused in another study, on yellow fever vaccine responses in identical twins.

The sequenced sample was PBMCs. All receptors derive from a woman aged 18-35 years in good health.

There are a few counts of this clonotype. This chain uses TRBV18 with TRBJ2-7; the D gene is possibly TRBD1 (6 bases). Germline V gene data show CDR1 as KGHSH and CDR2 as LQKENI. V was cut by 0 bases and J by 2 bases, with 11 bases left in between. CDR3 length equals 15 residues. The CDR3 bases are TGTGCCAGCTCACCACCGGGACACAAGACCTACGAGCAGTACTTC. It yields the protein CASSPPGHKTYEQYF. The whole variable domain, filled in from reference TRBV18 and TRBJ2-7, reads NAGVMQNPRHLVRRRGQEARLRCSPMKGHSHVYWYRQLPEEGLKFMVYLQKENIIDESGMPKERFSAEFPKEGPSILRIQQVVRGDSAAYFCASSPPGHKTYEQYFGPGTRLTVT.

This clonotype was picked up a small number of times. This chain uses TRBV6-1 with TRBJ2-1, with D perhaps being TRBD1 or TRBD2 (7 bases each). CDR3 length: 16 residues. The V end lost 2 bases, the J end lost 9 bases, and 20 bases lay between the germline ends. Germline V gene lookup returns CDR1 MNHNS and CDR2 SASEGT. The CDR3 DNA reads TGTGCCAGCAGTGAACCCCGGGCAGGGGGAGGGCCTGAGCAGTTCTTC. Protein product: CASSEPRAGGGPEQFF.

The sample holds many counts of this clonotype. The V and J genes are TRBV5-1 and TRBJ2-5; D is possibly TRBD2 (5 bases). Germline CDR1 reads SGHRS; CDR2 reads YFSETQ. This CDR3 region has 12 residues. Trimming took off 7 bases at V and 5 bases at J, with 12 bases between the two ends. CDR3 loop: CASGYSGETQYF. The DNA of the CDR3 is TGCGCCAGCGGATATTCGGGGGAGACCCAGTACTTC.

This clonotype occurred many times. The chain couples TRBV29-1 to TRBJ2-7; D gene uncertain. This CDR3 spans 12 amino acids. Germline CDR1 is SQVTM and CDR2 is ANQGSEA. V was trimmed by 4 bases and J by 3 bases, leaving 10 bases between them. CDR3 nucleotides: TGCAGCGTTGGAAGGGAAAACTACGAGCAGTACTTC. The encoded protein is CSVGRENYEQYF.

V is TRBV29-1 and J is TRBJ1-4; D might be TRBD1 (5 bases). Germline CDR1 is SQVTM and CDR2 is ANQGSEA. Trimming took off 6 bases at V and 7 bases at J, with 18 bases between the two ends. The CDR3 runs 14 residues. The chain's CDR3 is CSVSRVMKGEKLFF. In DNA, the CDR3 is TGCAGCGTATCCAGGGTAATGAAAGGTGAAAAACTGTTTTTT. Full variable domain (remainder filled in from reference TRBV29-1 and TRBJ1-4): SAVISQKPSRDICQRGTSLTIQCQVDSQVTMMFWYRQQPGQSLTLIATANQGSEATYESGFVIDKFPISRPNLTFSTLTVSNMSPEDSSIYLCSVSRVMKGEKLFFGSGTQLSVL.

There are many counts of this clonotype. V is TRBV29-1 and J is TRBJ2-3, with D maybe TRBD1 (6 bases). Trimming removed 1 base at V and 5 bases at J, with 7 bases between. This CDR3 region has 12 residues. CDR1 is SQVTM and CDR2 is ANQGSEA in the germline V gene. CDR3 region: CSVEGQVDTQYF. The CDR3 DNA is TGCAGCGTTGAAGGACAGGTAGATACGCAGTATTTT.

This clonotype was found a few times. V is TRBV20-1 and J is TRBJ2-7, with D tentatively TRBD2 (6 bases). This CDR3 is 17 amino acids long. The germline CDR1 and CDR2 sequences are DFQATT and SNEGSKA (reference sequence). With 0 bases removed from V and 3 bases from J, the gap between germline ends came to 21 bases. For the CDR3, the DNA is TGCAGTGCTAGAGATCAAGGTGGGCGGGAAGTAAGCTACGAGCAGTACTTC. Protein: CSARDQGGREVSYEQYF.

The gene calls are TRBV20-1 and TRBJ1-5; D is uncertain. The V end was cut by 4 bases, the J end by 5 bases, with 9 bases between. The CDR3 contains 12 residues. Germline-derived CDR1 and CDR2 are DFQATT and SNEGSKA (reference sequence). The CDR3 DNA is TGCAGTGCTAAGGTATGGGATCAGCCCCAGCATTTT. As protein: CSAKVWDQPQHF.

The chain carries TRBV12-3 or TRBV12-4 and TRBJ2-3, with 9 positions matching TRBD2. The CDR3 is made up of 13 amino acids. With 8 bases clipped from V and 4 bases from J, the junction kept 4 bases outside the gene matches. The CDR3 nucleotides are TGTGCCAGCCGCGGGGGGGGGTCAGATACGCAGTATTTT. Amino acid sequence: CASRGGGSDTQYF.

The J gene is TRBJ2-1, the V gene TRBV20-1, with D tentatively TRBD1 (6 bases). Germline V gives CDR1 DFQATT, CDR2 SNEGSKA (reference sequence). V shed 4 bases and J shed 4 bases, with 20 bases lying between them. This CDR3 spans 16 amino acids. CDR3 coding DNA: TGCAGTGCTAACTGGGGGTGGGGGCCCCGATACAATGAGCAGTTCTTC. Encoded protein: CSANWGWGPRYNEQFF.

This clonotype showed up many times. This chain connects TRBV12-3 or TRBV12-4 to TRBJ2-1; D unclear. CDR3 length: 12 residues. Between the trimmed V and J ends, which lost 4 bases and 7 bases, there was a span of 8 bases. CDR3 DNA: TGTGCCAGCAGTTGGACCGGGAATGAGCAGTTCTTC. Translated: CASSWTGNEQFF.

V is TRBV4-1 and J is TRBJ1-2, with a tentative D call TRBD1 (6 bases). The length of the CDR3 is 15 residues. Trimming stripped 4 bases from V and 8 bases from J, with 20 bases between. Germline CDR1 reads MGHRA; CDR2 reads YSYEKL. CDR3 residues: CASSRNREYPLGYTF. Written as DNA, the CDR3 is TGCGCCAGCAGCCGGAACAGGGAATACCCCTTGGGCTACACCTTC.

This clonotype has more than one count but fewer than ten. CDR3 sequence (DNA): TGCAGTGCTAGTCCCCGTGTTGAGGGGGGCTACACCTTC. Translation: CSASPRVEGGYTF. This rearrangement joins TRBV20-1 to TRBJ1-2; weak D call: TRBD1 (5 bases). Germline V gene lookup returns CDR1 DFQATT and CDR2 SNEGSKA (reference sequence). Trimming cost V 3 bases and J 8 bases, with 16 bases left between them. The CDR3 length is 13 residues.

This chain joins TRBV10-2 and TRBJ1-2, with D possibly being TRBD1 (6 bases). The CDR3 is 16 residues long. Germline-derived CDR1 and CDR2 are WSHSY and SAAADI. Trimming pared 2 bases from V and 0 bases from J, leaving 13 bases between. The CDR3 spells CASSEHRVDSNYGYTF. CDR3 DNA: TGCGCCAGCAGTGAGCACAGGGTAGATTCTAACTATGGCTACACCTTC.

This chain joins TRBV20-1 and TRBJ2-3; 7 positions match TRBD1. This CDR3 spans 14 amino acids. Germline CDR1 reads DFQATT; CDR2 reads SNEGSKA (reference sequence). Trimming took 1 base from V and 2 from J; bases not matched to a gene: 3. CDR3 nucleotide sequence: TGCAGTGCTAGAGGGGGACAGAACACAGATACGCAGTATTTT. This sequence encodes CSARGGQNTDTQYF.

CDR3 nucleotide sequence: TGTGCCAGCAGGGCCGGGACAGGGCTCCAAGAGACCCAGTACTTC. Translating it yields CASRAGTGLQETQYF. The genes are TRBV6-1 and TRBJ2-5; TRBD1 matches at 9 bases. The CDR3 extends over 15 amino acids. The V and J ends lost 6 bases and 1 base, in that order; junction bases with no gene match: 6. The germline V gene has CDR1 MNHNS and CDR2 SASEGT.

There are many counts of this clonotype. The CDR3 nucleotides are TGTGCCAGCAGTGAAACCCCAAGCAGAAGCTCCTACAATGAGCAGTTCTTC. Amino acids: CASSETPSRSSYNEQFF. V and J are TRBV6-1 and TRBJ2-1; D is uncertain. The CDR3 consists of 17 residues. Trimming stripped 2 bases from V and 0 bases from J, with 14 bases between. Germline V gene data show CDR1 as MNHNS and CDR2 as SASEGT.

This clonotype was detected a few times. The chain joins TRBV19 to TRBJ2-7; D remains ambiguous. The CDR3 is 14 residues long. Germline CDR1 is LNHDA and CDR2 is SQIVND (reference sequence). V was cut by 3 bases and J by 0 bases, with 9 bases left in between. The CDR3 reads CASSMVLYSYEQYF. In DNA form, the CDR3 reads TGTGCCAGTAGTATGGTGCTGTACTCCTACGAGCAGTACTTC.

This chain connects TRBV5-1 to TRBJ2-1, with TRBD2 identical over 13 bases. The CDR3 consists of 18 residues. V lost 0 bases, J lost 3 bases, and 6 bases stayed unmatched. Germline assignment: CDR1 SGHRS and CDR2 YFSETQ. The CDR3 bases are TGCGCCAGCAGCTTGGCCTCGACTAGCGGGGGGTTCTACAATGAGCAGTTCTTC. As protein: CASSLASTSGGFYNEQFF.